This T cell receptor beta chain was profiled in a study of blood T cell repertoires in COVID-19 (TCRdb year 2020). Concerning the study at large: Collaborator samples came from the United States, Italy and Spain and covered acute and convalescent phases of COVID-19. The material from the prospective study consisted of cDNA or gDNA derived from T cells, B-cell-depleted T cells, or PBMCs. Subjects who had been exposed to COVID-19, were actively infected with it, or had recovered from it provided the deeply sampled blood TCRbeta repertoires that made up the dataset. A freely available public database, intended as a resource for researchers studying the immune response to SARS-CoV-2, is where the repertoires were released. The samples were drawn from the first 160 participants of the ongoing ImmuneRACE study and from roughly 1,300 subjects provided by 6 global collaborators. A de-identified subject ID, COVID-19 status, age in years and sex were almost always included in the sample metadata. HLA class I and class II types, where available, came from metadata supplied by the sample provider rather than from assay-based typing. Points the paper makes about the study in general: The quantity of clinical and demographic metadata differed by source and by participant and was supplied without curation.

Each collaborating institution followed its own protocols to collect whole blood in K2EDTA tubes. For TCRbeta analysis, collaborators shipped samples as frozen whole blood, isolated PBMCs, or DNA extracted from either of those sample types. TCRbeta CDR3 regions were amplified from genomic DNA by means of the immunoSEQ Assay, a bias-controlled multiplex PCR. The authors processed their data as follows. The number of nucleated cells in each sample was estimated by amplification of reference gene primers within the assay. To quantify the absolute abundance of each unique TCRbeta CDR3 rearrangement, sequence reads were collapsed and filtered. For each sample, productive Simpson clonality was calculated by taking the square root of Simpson's diversity index across productive rearrangements. TCRdb took over this immuneACCESS table, retaining in-frame rearrangements with V and J assigned. Such tables are incomplete; in checked studies, under half of the missing clones stem from an unresolved V gene, and the remainder is unexplained. Clonal size and the V and J genes are those of that table, whereas D and trimming came from the DNA. In this sample the table shows approximately 150,000 clones, about 83% of which occur a single time. Together, the top ten hold roughly 1.5% of the sample.

Unmatched junction bases come to 9, with V trimmed by 4 bases and J by 2 bases. The CDR3, from cysteine to phenylalanine, totals 16 residues. The retained sequence is limited to the CDR3, 48 bases, with the frame set at the first base. Taken from the germline V gene, the CDR1 and CDR2 loops are KGHSH and LQKENI. About this clone itself: Its antigen specificity is not known. Base qualities are not recorded, but no much larger clone differs from it by a single base.

The receptor was derived from a human donor in a cohort sampled during active COVID-19. Sequenced sample: peripheral blood. Recombination linked TRBV18 to TRBJ2-7, with 9 middle bases fitting TRBD1. The base sequence is TGTGCCAGCTCACGTAAAACCGGGACAGGGACCTACGAGCAGTACTTC. This codes for CASSRKTGTGTYEQYF.